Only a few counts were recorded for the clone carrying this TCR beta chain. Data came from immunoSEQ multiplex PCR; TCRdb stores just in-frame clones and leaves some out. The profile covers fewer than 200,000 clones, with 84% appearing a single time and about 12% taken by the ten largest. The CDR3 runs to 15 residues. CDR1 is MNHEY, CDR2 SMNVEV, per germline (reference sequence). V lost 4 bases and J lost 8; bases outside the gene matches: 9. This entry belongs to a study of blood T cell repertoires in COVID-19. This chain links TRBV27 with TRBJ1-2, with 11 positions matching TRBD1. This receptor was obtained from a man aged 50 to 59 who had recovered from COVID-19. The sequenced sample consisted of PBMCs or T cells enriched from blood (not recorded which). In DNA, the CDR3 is TGTGCCAGCAGTTGGCGGACAGGGGGCGCGGGGGGCTACACCTTC. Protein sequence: CASSWRTGGAGGYTF.